This T cell receptor beta chain comes out of a study of spatial heterogeneity in lung cancer. Study in general: Counts of TCR transcripts in tumor regions tracked strongly with a T cell module score that came from matched bulk RNA-seq.

Overall study results and limits: One measure, the expanded intratumoral alpha and beta TCR count, tracked tumor mutation counts. Alpha chain coverage of tumor T cells was estimated at around 7%, and beta chain coverage at approximately 13%.

As to time point: sample taken at primary tumor resection. V lost 4 bases and J lost 9; bases outside the gene matches: 3. This CDR3 has 13 amino acids. CDR1 and CDR2 (germline): SGHTA, FQGNSA. Carried by each TCR cDNA molecule was a unique molecular identifier. TCRdb reanalysed the 5' RACE reads using MiXCR and keeps one entry per CDR3 protein. The repertoire consists of approximately 6,400 distinct CDR3 sequences, with 6.5% to 8.5% occurring once and the leading ten covering 9% to 15%. By its share, this clonotype is medium-sized. Its matching antigen is unknown. This TCR derives from a male donor with early-stage non-small cell lung cancer. Here the sequenced sample was lung tumor tissue, taken at surgery. The chain joins TRBV7-2 to TRBJ1-1; 12 nucleotides line up with TRBD1. CDR3 in DNA: TGTGCCAGCAGCTCCCGGGACAGGGGGCAAGCTTTCTTT. Amino acids: CASSSRDRGQAFF.